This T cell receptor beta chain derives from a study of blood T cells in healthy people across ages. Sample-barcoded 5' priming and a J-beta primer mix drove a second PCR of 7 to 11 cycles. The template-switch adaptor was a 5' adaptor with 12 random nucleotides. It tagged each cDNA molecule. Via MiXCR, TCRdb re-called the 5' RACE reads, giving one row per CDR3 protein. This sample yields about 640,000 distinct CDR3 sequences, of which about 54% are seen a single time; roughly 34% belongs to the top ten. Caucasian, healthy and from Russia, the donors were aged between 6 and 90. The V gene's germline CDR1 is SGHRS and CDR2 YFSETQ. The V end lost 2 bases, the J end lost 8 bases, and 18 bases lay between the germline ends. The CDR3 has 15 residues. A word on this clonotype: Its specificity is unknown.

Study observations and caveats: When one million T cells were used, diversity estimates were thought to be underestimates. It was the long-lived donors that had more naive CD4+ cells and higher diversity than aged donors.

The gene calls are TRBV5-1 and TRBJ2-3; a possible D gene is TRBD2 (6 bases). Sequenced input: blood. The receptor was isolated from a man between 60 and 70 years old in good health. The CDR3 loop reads CASSFAGLQESTQYF. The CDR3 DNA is TGCGCCAGCAGCTTCGCGGGACTCCAAGAGAGTACGCAGTATTTT.